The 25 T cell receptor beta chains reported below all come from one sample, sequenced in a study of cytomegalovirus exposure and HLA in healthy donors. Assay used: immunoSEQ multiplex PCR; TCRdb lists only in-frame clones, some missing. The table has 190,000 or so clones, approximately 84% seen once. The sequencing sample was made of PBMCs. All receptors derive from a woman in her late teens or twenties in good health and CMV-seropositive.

This chain's CDR3 is CASSRAGTDYNEQFF. The CDR3 DNA sequence: TGTGCCAGCAGCCGCGCCGGGACAGATTACAATGAGCAGTTCTTC. The J gene is TRBJ2-1, the V gene TRBV7-2, with 7 bases aligning to TRBD1. With V trimmed by 5 bases and J by 4 bases, 8 bases remained unmatched. Germline V gene data show CDR1 as SGHTA and CDR2 as FQGNSA. The CDR3 contains 15 residues.

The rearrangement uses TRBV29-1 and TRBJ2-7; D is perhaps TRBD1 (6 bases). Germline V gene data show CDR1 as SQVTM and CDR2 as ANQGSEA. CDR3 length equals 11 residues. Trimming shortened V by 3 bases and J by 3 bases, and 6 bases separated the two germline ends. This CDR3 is CSVDRGYEQYF. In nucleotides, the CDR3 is TGCAGCGTTGACAGGGGCTACGAGCAGTACTTC.

The CDR3 spells CASSSTGVVYEQYF. CDR3 DNA: TGTGCCAGTAGTAGCACAGGGGTCGTCTACGAGCAGTACTTC. The chain joins TRBV19 to TRBJ2-7; 7 nucleotides line up with TRBD1. V trimming: 4 bases; J trimming: 3 bases; junction bases outside the gene matches: 6. Germline lookup yields CDR1 LNHDA and CDR2 SQIVND (reference sequence). This CDR3 comprises 14 residues.

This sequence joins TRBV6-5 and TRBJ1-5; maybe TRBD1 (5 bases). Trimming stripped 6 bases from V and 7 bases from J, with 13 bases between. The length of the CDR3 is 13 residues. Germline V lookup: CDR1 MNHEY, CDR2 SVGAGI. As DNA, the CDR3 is TGTGCCAGCAGCAGGGCGGCCGGGCAGCCCCAGCATTTT. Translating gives CASSRAAGQPQHF.

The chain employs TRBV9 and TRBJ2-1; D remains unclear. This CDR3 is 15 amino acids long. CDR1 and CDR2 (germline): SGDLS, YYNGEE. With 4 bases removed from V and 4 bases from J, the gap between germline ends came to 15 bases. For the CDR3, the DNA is TGTGCCAGCAGCATGAATAGTCGTCCTTACAATGAGCAGTTCTTC. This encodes CASSMNSRPYNEQFF.

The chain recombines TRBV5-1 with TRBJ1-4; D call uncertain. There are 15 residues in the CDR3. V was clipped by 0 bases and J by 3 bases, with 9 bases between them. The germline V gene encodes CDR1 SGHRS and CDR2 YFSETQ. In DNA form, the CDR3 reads TGCGCCAGCAGCTTGGCCCCTATTGCTAATGAAAAACTGTTTTTT. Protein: CASSLAPIANEKLFF.

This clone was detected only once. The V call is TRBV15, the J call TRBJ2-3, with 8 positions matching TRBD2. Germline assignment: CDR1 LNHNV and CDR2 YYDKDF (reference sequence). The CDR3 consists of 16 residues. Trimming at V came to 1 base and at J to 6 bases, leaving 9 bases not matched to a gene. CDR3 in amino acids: CATSRGLRGASDTQYF. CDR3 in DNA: TGTGCCACCAGCAGAGGCTTGCGGGGGGCCTCGGATACGCAGTATTTT.

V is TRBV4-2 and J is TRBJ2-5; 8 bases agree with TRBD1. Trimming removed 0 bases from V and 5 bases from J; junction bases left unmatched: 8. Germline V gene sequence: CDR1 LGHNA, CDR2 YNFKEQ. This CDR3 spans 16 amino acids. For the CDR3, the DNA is TGTGCCAGCAGCCAAGATCGACAGGGGATCGAGGAGACCCAGTACTTC. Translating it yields CASSQDRQGIEETQYF.

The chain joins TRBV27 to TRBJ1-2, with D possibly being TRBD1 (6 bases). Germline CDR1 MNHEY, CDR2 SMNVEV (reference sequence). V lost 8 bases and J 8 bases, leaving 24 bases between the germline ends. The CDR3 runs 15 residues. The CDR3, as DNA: TGTGCCAGCGGGGCGGCAGGGGTGTTTCCGCGCGGCTACACCTTC. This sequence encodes CASGAAGVFPRGYTF.

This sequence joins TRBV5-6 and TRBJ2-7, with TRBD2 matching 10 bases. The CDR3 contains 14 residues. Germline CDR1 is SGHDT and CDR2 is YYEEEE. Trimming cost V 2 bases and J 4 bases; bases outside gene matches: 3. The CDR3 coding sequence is TGTGCCAGCAGCTTTGGGACTAGCGATTACGAGCAGTACTTC. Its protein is CASSFGTSDYEQYF.

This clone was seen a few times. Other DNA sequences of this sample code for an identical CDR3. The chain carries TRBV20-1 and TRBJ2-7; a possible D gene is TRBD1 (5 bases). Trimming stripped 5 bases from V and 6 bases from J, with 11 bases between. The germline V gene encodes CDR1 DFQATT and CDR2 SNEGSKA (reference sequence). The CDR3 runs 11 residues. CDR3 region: CSAQGVGEQYF. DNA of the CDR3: TGCAGTGCTCAAGGGGTGGGCGAGCAGTACTTC.

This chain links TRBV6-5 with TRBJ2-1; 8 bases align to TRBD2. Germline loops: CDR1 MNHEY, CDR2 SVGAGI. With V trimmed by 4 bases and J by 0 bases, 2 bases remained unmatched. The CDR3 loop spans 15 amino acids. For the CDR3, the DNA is TGTGCCAGCAGTTCAAGCGGGGGCTCCTACAATGAGCAGTTCTTC. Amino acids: CASSSSGGSYNEQFF.

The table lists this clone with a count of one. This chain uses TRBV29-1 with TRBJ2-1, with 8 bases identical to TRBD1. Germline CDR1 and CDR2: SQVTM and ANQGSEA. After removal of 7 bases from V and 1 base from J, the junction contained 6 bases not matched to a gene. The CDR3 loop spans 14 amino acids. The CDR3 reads CSAVTGGSYNEQFF. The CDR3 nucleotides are TGCAGCGCCGTTACAGGGGGATCCTACAATGAGCAGTTCTTC.

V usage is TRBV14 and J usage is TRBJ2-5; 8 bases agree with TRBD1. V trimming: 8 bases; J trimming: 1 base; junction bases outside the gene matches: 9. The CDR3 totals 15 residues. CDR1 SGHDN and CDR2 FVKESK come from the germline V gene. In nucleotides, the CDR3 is TGTGCCAGCTCTTCCCTTGGACAGGGCCAAGAGACCCAGTACTTC. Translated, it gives CASSSLGQGQETQYF.

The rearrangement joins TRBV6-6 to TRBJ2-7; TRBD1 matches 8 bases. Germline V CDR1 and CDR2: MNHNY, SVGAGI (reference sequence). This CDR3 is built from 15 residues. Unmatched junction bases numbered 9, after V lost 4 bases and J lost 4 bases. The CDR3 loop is CASSSRPRQGYEQYF. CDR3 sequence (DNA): TGTGCCAGCAGTTCACGTCCGAGACAGGGGTACGAGCAGTACTTC.

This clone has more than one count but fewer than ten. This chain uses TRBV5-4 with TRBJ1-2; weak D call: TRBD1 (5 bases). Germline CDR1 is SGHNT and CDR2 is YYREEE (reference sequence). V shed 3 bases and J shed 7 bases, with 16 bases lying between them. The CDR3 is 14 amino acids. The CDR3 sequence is CASSSPARASGYTF. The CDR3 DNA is TGTGCCAGCAGCTCCCCCGCCAGGGCGAGTGGCTACACCTTC.

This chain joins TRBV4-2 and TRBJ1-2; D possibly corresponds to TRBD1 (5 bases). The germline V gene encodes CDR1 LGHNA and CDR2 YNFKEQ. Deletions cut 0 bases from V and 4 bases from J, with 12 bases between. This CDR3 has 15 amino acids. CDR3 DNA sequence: TGTGCCAGCAGCCAAGATCTCAGGGCTTCCTATGGCTACACCTTC. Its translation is CASSQDLRASYGYTF.

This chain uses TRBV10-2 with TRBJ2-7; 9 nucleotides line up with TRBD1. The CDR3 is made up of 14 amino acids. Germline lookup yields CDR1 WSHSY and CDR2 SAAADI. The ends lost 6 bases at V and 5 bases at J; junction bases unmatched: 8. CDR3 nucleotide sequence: TGCGCCAGCAGGCGGACAGGGGAGGACAACGAGCAGTACTTC. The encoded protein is CASRRTGEDNEQYF.

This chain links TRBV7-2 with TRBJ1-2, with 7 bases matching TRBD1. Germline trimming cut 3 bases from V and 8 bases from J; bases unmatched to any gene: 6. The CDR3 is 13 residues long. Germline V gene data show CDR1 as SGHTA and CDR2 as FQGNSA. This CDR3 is CASSLTGPRGYTF. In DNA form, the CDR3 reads TGTGCCAGCAGCTTGACAGGGCCGAGAGGCTACACCTTC.

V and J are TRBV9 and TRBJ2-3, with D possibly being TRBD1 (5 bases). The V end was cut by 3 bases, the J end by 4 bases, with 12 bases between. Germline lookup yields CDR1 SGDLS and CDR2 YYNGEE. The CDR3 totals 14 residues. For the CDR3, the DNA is TGTGCCAGCAGCGCGACCCAGGGCCCAGATACGCAGTATTTT. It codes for CASSATQGPDTQYF.

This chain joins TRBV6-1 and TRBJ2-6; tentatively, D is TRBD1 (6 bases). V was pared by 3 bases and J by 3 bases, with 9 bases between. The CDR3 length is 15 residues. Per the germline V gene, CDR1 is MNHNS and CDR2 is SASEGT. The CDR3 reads CASSDGGGGANVLTF. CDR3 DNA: TGTGCCAGCAGTGATGGGGGCGGTGGGGCCAACGTCCTGACTTTC.

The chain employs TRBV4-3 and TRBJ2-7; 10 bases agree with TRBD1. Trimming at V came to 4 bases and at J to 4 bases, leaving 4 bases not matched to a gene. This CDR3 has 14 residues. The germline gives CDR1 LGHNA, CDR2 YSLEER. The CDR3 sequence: CASSPGQGNYEQYF. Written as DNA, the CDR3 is TGCGCCAGCAGCCCGGGACAGGGGAATTACGAGCAGTACTTC.

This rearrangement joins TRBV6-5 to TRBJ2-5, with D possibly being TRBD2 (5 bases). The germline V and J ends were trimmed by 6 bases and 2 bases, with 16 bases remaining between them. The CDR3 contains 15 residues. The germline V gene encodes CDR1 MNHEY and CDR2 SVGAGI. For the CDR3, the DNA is TGTGCCAGCAGCACCTCTATTCGGGGTCAAGAGACCCAGTACTTC. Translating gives CASSTSIRGQETQYF.

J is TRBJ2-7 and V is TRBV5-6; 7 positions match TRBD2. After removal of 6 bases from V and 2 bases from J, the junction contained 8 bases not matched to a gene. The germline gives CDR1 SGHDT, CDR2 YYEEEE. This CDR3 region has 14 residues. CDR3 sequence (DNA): TGTGCCAGCACCCCGGGAGGTTTAACCTACGAGCAGTACTTC. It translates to CASTPGGLTYEQYF.

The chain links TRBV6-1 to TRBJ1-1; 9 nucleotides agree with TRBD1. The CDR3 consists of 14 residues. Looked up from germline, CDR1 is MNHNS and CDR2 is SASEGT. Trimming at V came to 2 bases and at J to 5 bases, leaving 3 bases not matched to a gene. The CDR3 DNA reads TGTGCCAGCAGTGAAAACAGGGGGCTTACTGAAGCTTTCTTT. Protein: CASSENRGLTEAFF.